This entry lists 11 T cell receptor beta chains sequenced from one sample in a study of blood T cell repertoires in COVID-19. Clones were read by immunoSEQ multiplex PCR, and TCRdb kept only the in-frame ones, dropping some. The data hold roughly 280,000 clones, with about 90% observed a single time. The sample consisted of PBMCs or T cells enriched from blood (not recorded which). The receptor source for this set is a woman aged 55-70 years who had recovered from COVID-19.

The rearrangement joins TRBV5-4 to TRBJ2-1; 11 nucleotides match TRBD2. With V trimmed by 5 bases and J by 4 bases, 11 bases remained unmatched. Germline V gene data show CDR1 as SGHNT and CDR2 as YYREEE (reference sequence). This CDR3 has 17 residues. CDR3 in DNA: TGTGCCAGCAGTTTTGGGACTAGCGGTGATGGGTACAATGAGCAGTTCTTC. Translation: CASSFGTSGDGYNEQFF.

The V and J genes are TRBV27 and TRBJ1-5; D is unresolved. The V end lost 5 bases, the J end lost 6 bases, and 8 bases lay between the germline ends. CDR3 length: 12 residues. The germline gives CDR1 MNHEY, CDR2 SMNVEV (reference sequence). CDR3 amino acids: CASSPSGQPQHF. The DNA of the CDR3 is TGTGCCAGCAGTCCATCAGGTCAGCCCCAGCATTTT.

The J gene is TRBJ1-3, the V gene TRBV30; D possibly corresponds to TRBD1 (5 bases). The CDR3 is 15 amino acids. Germline CDR1 is GTSNPN and CDR2 is SVGIG (reference sequence). Between the trimmed V and J ends, which lost 4 bases and 0 bases, there was a span of 13 bases. CDR3 DNA sequence: TGTGCCTGGAAGCGGGGCCCCGACTCTGGAAACACCATATATTTT. As protein: CAWKRGPDSGNTIYF.

This chain links TRBV29-1 with TRBJ2-1; the match to TRBD1 covers 10 bases. Germline V gives CDR1 SQVTM, CDR2 ANQGSEA. The CDR3 loop spans 13 amino acids. V was clipped by 7 bases and J by 0 bases; unmatched bases: 0. CDR3 DNA sequence: TGCAGCGGGACAGGGGGCTCCTACAATGAGCAGTTCTTC. Amino acid sequence: CSGTGGSYNEQFF.

The V and J genes are TRBV7-2 and TRBJ2-1; D gene uncertain. V dropped 1 base and J dropped 10 bases, with 5 bases sitting between them. The CDR3 runs to 11 residues. The germline V gene has CDR1 SGHTA and CDR2 FQGNSA. For the CDR3, the DNA is TGTGCCAGCAGCTTAGGAGGAGAGCAGTTCTTC. This codes for CASSLGGEQFF.

The chain has TRBV5-5 and TRBJ2-1, with 11 bases matching TRBD2. Germline assignment: CDR1 SGHKS and CDR2 YYEKEE (reference sequence). There are 16 residues in the CDR3. V dropped 3 bases and J dropped 0; count of bases not matched to a gene: 2. The CDR3 spells CASSSGLAVSYNEQFF. The CDR3 DNA reads TGTGCCAGCAGCTCGGGACTAGCGGTCTCCTACAATGAGCAGTTCTTC.

The chain is built from TRBV5-1 and TRBJ2-1; tentative D call: TRBD2 (6 bases). The CDR3 spans 14 residues. The germline V and J ends were trimmed by 3 bases and 7 bases, with 14 bases remaining between them. Germline CDR1 is SGHRS and CDR2 is YFSETQ. The CDR3 DNA reads TGCGCCAGCAGCTATGCGGGGCCGGGAAATGAGCAGTTCTTC. It encodes CASSYAGPGNEQFF. Combining the CDR3 with reference TRBV5-1 and TRBJ2-1 gives the whole variable domain KAGVTQTPRYLIKTRGQQVTLSCSPISGHRSVSWYQQTPGQGLQFLFEYFSETQRNKGNFPGRFSGRQFSNSRSEMNVSTLELGDSALYLCASSYAGPGNEQFFGPGTRLTVL.

V is TRBV7-9 and J is TRBJ1-4; maybe TRBD1 (5 bases). CDR1 SEHNR and CDR2 FQNEAQ come from the germline V gene (reference sequence). This CDR3 is 14 amino acids long. V was clipped by 7 bases and J by 4 bases, with 13 bases between them. CDR3 sequence (DNA): TGTGCCAGCACCCCCGACAGATATAATGAAAAACTGTTTTTT. Translation gives CASTPDRYNEKLFF.

The chain is built from TRBV7-9 and TRBJ2-1; TRBD2 agrees at 12 bases. The CDR3 loop spans 17 amino acids. In germline, CDR1 is SEHNR, CDR2 FQNEAQ (reference sequence). Germline trimming cut 5 bases from V and 0 bases from J; bases unmatched to any gene: 5. The CDR3 is CASSEKTSGSSYNEQFF. For the CDR3, the DNA is TGTGCCAGCAGCGAAAAGACTAGCGGGAGCTCCTACAATGAGCAGTTCTTC.

The rearrangement joins TRBV9 to TRBJ1-5; 9 bases fit TRBD1. This CDR3 has 15 amino acids. Germline trimming cut 2 bases from V and 6 bases from J; bases unmatched to any gene: 6. Germline CDR1 and CDR2: SGDLS and YYNGEE. The CDR3 spells CASSVRDRDPQPQHF. The CDR3 nucleotides read TGTGCCAGCAGCGTCCGGGACAGGGATCCTCAGCCCCAGCATTTT.

This chain links TRBV9 with TRBJ2-1; 12 nucleotides match TRBD2. The trim removed 3 bases at V and 2 bases at J, leaving 3 bases unmatched. The CDR3 is made up of 16 amino acids. From germline, CDR1 is SGDLS and CDR2 YYNGEE. In DNA form, the CDR3 reads TGTGCCAGCAGCGCTAGCGGGGGGGCCCCCTACAATGAGCAGTTCTTC. This gives the protein CASSASGGAPYNEQFF.